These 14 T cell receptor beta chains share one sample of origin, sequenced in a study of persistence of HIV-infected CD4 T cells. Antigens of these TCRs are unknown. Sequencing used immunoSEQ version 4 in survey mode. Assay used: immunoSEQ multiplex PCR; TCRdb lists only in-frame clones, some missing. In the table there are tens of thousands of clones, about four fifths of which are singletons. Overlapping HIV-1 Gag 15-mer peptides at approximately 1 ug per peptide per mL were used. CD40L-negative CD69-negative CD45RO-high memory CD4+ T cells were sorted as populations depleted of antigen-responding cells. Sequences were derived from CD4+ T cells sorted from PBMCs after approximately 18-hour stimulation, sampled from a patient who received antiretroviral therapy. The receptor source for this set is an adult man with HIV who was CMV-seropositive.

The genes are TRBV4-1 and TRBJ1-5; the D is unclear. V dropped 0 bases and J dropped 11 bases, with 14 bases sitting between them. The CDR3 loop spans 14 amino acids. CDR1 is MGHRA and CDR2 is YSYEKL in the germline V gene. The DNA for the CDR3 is TGCGCCAGCAGCCAAGATATTACCGTCGCGGCCCAGCATTTT. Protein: CASSQDITVAAQHF.

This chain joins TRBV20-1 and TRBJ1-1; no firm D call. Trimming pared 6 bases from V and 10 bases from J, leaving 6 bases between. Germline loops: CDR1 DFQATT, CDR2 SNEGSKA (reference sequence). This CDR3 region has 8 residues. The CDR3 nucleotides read TGCAGTGCGGAAGGAGCTTTCTTT. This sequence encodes CSAEGAFF.

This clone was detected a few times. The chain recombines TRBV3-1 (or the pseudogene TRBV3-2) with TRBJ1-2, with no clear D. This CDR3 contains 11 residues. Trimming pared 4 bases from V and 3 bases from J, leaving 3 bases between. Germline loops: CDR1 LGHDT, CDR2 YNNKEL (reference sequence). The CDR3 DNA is TGTGCCAGCAGCCGGGACTATGGCTACACCTTC. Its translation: CASSRDYGYTF.

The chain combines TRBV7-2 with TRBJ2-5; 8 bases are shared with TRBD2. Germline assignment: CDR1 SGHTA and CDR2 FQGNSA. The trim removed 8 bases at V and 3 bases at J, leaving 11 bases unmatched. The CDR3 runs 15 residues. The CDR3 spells CASCSLGGGEETQYF. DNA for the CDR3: TGTGCCAGCTGCTCCCTCGGGGGGGGAGAAGAGACCCAGTACTTC.

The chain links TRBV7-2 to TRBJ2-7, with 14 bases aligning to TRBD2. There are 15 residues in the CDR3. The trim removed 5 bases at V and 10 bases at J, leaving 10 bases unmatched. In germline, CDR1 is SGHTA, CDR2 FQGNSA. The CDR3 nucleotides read TGTGCCAGCAGCGGGCTAGGGACTAGCGGGAGTTCCCAGTACTTC. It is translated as CASSGLGTSGSSQYF.

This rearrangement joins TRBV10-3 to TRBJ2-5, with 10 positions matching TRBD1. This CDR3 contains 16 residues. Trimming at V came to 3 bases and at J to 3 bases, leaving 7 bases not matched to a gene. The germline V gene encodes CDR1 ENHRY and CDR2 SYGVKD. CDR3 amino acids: CAISDSPGQGEETQYF. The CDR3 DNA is TGTGCCATCAGTGACTCTCCCGGACAGGGGGAAGAGACCCAGTACTTC.

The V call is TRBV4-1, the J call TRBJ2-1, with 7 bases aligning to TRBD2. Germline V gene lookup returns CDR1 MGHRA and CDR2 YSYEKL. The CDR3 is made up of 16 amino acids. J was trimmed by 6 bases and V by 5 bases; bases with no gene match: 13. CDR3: CASSDTSGARSNEQFF. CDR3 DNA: TGCGCCAGCAGCGACACCAGCGGGGCGCGCTCCAATGAGCAGTTCTTC.

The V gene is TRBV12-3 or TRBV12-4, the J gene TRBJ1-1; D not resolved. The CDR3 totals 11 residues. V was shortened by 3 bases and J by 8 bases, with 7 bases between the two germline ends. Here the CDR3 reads CASSFLGEAFF. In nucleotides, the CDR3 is TGTGCCAGCAGTTTCCTAGGAGAAGCTTTCTTT.

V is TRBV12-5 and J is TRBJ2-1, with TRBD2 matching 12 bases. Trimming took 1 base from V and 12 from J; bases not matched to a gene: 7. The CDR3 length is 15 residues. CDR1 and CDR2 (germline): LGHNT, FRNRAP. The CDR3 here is CASGLASGGAAAQFF. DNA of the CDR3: TGTGCTAGTGGTTTGGCTAGCGGGGGGGCTGCGGCGCAGTTCTTC.

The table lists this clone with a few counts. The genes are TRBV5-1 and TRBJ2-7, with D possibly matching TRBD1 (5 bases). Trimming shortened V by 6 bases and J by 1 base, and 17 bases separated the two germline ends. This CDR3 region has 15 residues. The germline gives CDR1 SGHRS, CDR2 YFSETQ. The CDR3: CASKSGWGKSYEQYF. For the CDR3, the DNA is TGCGCCAGCAAATCCGGGTGGGGCAAGTCCTACGAGCAGTACTTC.

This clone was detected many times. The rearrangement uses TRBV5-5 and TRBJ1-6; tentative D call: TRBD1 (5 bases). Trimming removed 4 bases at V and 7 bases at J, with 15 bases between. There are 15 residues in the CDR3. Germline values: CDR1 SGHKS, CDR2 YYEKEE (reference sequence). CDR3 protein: CASSLTGTQNSPLHF. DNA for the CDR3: TGTGCCAGCAGCCTGACGGGGACGCAGAATTCACCCCTCCACTTT.

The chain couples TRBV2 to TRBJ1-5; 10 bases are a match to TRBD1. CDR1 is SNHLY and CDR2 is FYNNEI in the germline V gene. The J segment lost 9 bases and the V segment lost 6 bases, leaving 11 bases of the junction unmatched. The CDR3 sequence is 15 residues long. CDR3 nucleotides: TGTGCCAGCAGCCCGACAGGGGGCGGTTTGGGGCCCCAGCATTTT. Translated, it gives CASSPTGGGLGPQHF.

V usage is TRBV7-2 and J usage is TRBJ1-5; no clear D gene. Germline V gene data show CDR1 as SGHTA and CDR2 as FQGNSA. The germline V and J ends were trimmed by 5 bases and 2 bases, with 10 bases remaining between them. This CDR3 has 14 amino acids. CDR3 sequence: CASSLGLGNQPQHF. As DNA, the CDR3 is TGTGCCAGCAGCCTCGGCCTCGGCAATCAGCCCCAGCATTTT.

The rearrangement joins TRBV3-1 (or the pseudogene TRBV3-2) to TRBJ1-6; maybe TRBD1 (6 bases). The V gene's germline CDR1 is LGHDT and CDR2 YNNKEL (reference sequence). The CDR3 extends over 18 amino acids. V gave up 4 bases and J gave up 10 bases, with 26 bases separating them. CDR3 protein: CASSPSGGRTIQKSPLHF. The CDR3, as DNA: TGTGCCAGCAGCCCTTCCGGGGGCAGAACCATCCAGAAGTCACCCCTCCACTTT.